This TCR beta chain was recovered during a study of T cell responses to AZD1222 COVID-19 vaccine. Study-wide results and limits: At baseline, just a handful of AZD1222 recipients tested seropositive.

The protocol was immunoSEQ multiplex PCR, while the TCRdb copy is restricted to in-frame clones and leaves out a portion. This sample carries just under 100,000 clones, about 88% of them seen once, and the ten largest clones take about 2.8%. In regard to this clone: The antigen is unknown.

CDR3 size: 15 residues. Germline CDR1 is MDHEN and CDR2 is SYDVKM. The ends were cut back, 2 bases at V and 5 bases at J, with 15 bases in the middle. The source of this sequence is an adult in good health. The rearrangement uses TRBV28 and TRBJ1-2; D might be TRBD1 (5 bases). Sequenced material: peripheral blood, taken on day 0 of AZD1222 vaccination. This CDR3 reads CASSLEGPGFYGYTF. The DNA for the CDR3 is TGTGCCAGCAGTTTAGAGGGTCCAGGGTTTTATGGCTACACCTTC.